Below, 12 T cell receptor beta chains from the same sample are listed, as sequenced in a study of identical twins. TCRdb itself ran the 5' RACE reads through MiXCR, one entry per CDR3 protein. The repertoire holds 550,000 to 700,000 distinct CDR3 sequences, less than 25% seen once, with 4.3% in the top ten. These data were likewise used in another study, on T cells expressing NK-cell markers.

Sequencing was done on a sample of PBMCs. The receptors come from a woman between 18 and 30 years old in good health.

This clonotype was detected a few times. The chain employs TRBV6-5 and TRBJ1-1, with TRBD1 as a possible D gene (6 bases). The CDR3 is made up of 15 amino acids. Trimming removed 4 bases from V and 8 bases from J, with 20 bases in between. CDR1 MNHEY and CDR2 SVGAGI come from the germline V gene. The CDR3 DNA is TGTGCCAGCAGTTCGGTGGGGGCAGGGGATTCCGAAGCTTTCTTT. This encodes CASSSVGAGDSEAFF.

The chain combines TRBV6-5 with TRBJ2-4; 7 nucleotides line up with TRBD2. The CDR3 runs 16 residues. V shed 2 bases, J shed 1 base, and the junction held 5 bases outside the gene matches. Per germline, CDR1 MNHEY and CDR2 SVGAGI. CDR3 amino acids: CASSYKGGVAKNIQYF. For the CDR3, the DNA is TGTGCCAGCAGTTACAAGGGAGGGGTTGCCAAAAACATTCAGTACTTC.

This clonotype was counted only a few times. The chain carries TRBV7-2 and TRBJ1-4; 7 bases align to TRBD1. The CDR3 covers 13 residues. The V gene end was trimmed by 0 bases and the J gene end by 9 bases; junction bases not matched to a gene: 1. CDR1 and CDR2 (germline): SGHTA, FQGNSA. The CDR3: CASSLATGKKLFF. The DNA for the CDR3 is TGTGCCAGCAGCTTAGCGACAGGGAAAAAACTGTTTTTT.

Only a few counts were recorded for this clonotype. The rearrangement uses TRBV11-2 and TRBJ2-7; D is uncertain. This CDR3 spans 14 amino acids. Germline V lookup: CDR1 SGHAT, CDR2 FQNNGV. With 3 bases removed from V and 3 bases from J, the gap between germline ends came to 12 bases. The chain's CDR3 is CASSLGSTLYEQYF. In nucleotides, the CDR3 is TGTGCCAGCAGCTTGGGAAGTACACTCTACGAGCAGTACTTC.

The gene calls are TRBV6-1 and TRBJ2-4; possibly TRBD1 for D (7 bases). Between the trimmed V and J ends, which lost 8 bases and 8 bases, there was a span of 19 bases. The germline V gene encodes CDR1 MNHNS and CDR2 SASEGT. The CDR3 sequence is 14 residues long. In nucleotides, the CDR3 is TGTGCCAGCGCCCTCGTCAGGGGGGTGGACATTCAGTACTTC. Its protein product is CASALVRGVDIQYF.

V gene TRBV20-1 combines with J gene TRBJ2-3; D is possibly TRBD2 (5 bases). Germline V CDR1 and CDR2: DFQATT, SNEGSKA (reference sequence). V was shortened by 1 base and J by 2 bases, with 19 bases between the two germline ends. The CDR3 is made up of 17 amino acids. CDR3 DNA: TGCAGTGCTAGAGGGCCCTTTCGAGGGCAGATCACAGATACGCAGTATTTT. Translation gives CSARGPFRGQITDTQYF.

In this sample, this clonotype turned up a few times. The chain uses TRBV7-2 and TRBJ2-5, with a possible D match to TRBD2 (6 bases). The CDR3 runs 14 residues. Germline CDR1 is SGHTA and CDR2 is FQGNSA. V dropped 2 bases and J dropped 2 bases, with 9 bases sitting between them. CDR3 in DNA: TGTGCCAGCAGCTTATCGGGGGTTCAAGAGACCCAGTACTTC. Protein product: CASSLSGVQETQYF.

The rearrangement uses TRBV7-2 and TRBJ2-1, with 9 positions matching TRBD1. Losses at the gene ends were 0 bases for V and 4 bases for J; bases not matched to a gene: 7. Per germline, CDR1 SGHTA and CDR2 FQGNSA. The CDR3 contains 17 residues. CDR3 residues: CASSLAWTGVLYNEQFF. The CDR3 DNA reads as TGTGCCAGCAGCTTAGCCTGGACAGGGGTATTATACAATGAGCAGTTCTTC.

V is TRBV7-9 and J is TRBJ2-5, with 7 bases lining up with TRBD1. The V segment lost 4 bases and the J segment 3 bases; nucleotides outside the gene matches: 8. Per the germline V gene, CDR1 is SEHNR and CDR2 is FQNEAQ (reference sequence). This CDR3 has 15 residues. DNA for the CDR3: TGTGCCAGCAGCTCGACCCGGGACAGCAAAGAGACCCAGTACTTC. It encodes CASSSTRDSKETQYF. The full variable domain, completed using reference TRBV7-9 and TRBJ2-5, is DTGVSQNPRHKITKRGQNVTFRCDPISEHNRLYWYRQTLGQGPEFLTYFQNEAQLEKSRLLSDRFSAERPKGSFSTLEIQRTEQGDSAMYLCASSSTRDSKETQYFGPGTRLLVL.

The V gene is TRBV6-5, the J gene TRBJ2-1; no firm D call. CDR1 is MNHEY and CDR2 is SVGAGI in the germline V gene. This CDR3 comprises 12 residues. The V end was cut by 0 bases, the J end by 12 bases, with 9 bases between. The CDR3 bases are TGTGCCAGCAGTTACTCGTTTGGGCGGCAGTTCTTC. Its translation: CASSYSFGRQFF.

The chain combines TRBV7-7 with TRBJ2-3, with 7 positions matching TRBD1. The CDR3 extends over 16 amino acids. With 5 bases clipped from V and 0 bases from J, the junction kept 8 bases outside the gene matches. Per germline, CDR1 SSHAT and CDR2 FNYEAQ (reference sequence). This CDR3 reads CASSPGQYVSTDTQYF. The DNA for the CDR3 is TGTGCCAGCAGCCCGGGACAGTACGTAAGCACAGATACGCAGTATTTT.

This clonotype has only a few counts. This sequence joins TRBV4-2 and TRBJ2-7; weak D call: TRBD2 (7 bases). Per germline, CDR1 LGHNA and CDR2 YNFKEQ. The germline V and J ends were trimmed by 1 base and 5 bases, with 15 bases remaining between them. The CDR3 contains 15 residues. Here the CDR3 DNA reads TGTGCCAGCAGCCAAGGACGGGGGGCGCTTAACGAGCAGTACTTC. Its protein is CASSQGRGALNEQYF.